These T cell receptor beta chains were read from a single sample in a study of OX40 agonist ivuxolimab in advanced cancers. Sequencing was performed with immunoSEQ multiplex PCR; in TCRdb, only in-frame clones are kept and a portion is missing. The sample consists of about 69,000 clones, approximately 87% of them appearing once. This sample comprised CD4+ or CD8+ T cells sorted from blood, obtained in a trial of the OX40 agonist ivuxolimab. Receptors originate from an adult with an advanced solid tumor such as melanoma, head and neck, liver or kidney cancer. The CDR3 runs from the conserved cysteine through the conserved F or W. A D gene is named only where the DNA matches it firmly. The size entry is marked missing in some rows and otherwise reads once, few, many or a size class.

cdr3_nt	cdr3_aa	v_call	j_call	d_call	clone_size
TGTGCCAGCAGCTTAGAACTGGGGAGCTCCTACAATGAGCAGTTCTTC	CASSLELGSSYNEQFF	TRBV11-3	TRBJ2-1	NA	NA
TGTGCCAGCAGCCGGCAGGGCTTCTCCACTGAAGCTTTCTTT	CASSRQGFSTEAFF	TRBV5-6	TRBJ1-1	NA	NA
TGCGCCAGCAGCTTGGGACTTTCGAACACTGAAGCTTTCTTT	CASSLGLSNTEAFF	TRBV5-1	TRBJ1-1	NA	NA
TGTGCCAGTAGTATCGCGGGCACCGGGGAGCTGTTTTTT	CASSIAGTGELFF	TRBV19	TRBJ2-2	NA	NA
TGTGCCAGCAGCCTAGCGGGGGGCACCTACGAGCAGTACTTC	CASSLAGGTYEQYF	TRBV7-2	TRBJ2-7	TRBD2	few
TGTGCCAGCAGTTTCGACAGGGAGGCCTACGAGCAGTACTTC	CASSFDREAYEQYF	TRBV28	TRBJ2-7	NA	NA
TGTGCCAGCAGCACCCTTAGTCCCTACGAGCAGTACTTC	CASSTLSPYEQYF	TRBV28	TRBJ2-7	NA	NA
TGTGCCAGCAGCTGGGGGGACGGTGACTACACCTTC	CASSWGDGDYTF	TRBV7-9	TRBJ1-2	NA	few
TGTGCCAGCAGCTTAGCGGATATGGGGGTTTTTAACTATGGCTACACCTTC	CASSLADMGVFNYGYTF	TRBV7-2	TRBJ1-2	NA	NA
TGTGCCAGCAGTTTATTTCCCGGGACAGAAGAGACCCAGTACTTC	CASSLFPGTEETQYF	TRBV5-4	TRBJ2-5	TRBD1	NA
TGCGCCAGCAGCTTGGTTGCGGGGGTGGCGGAGACCCAGTACTTC	CASSLVAGVAETQYF	TRBV5-1	TRBJ2-5	TRBD2	NA
TGCGCCAGCAGCTTCGGCAGGGGGCGAGCCGGGGAGCTGTTTTTT	CASSFGRGRAGELFF	TRBV5-1	TRBJ2-2	TRBD1	NA
TGTGCCAGCAGCCACCCGACTAGGCTAGCCAAAAACATTCAGTACTTC	CASSHPTRLAKNIQYF	TRBV14	TRBJ2-4	NA	once
TGTGCCAGCAGCCAAGAACAGCACCAAGAGACCCAGTACTTC	CASSQEQHQETQYF	TRBV4-2	TRBJ2-5	NA	NA
TGTGCCAGCGGACGCACACCGTCCTACAATGAGCAGTTCTTC	CASGRTPSYNEQFF	TRBV9	TRBJ2-1	NA	NA
TGCGCCAGCAGACCCGGGCGCCCAGGAGATGGCTACACCTTC	CASRPGRPGDGYTF	TRBV5-1	TRBJ1-2	NA	few
TGTGCCAGCAGTCCCACCCGGACAGGGGGCACCGGGGAGCTGTTTTTT	CASSPTRTGGTGELFF	TRBV27	TRBJ2-2	TRBD1	NA
TGTGCCAGCAGCTCCGTCCGGGACCGACCCTACAATGAGCAGTTCTTC	CASSSVRDRPYNEQFF	TRBV5-6	TRBJ2-1	NA	NA
TGTGCCAGCAGTGAAATCCCCCGGGGCAATCAGCCCCAGCATTTT	CASSEIPRGNQPQHF	TRBV6-1	TRBJ1-5	NA	NA
TGTGCCAGCAGCTGGGGGACAGGCGTTTCAGATACGCAGTATTTT	CASSWGTGVSDTQYF	TRBV5-4	TRBJ2-3	TRBD1	NA
TGTGCCAGCAGTGCTTGGGGTGGGCAACACAATGAGCAGTTCTTC	CASSAWGGQHNEQFF	TRBV7-9	TRBJ2-1	NA	NA
TGTGCCTGGAGTTTCGACAGGAACACTGAAGCTTTCTTT	CAWSFDRNTEAFF	TRBV30	TRBJ1-1	NA	NA
TGTGCCAGTAGTATATCCGGGTCTGGGGCCAACGTCCTGACTTTC	CASSISGSGANVLTF	TRBV19	TRBJ2-6	NA	NA
TGTGCCAGCTGCCCAGGGGAGACTATCTATGGCTACACCTTC	CASCPGETIYGYTF	TRBV9	TRBJ1-2	NA	once
TGTGCCAGCAGTTTAAGTGGATGGAACACTGAAGCTTTCTTT	CASSLSGWNTEAFF	TRBV28	TRBJ1-1	NA	NA
TGTGCCAGCAGCTTTTCCGGGAACGATTCACCCCTCCACTTT	CASSFSGNDSPLHF	TRBV7-9	TRBJ1-6	NA	few
TGTGCCAGCAGCTTTGGCAGATCCTTAGCCAAAAACATTCAGTACTTC	CASSFGRSLAKNIQYF	TRBV13	TRBJ2-4	NA	few
TGCAGTGCTAGTTCAGCCATGGGAGCTTTCTTT	CSASSAMGAFF	TRBV20-1	TRBJ1-1	NA	few
TGTGCCAGCAGCCTCCGGGGGGGGCTTCAGGGGAATGAGCAGTTCTTC	CASSLRGGLQGNEQFF	TRBV28	TRBJ2-1	TRBD2	NA
TGTGCCAGCCTGATGAACACTGAAGCTTTCTTT	CASLMNTEAFF	TRBV6-5	TRBJ1-1	NA	NA
TGTGCCAGCAGCCGCGACAGGGGGCGCGGCTATGGCTACACCTTC	CASSRDRGRGYGYTF	TRBV13	TRBJ1-2	TRBD1	NA
TGTGCCAGCAGCTCCGGGACAGGGAGTTTCTACGAGCAGTACTTC	CASSSGTGSFYEQYF	TRBV5-6	TRBJ2-7	TRBD1	NA
TGTGCCACCTCGGGACAGACGGAAGAGCAGTTCTTC	CATSGQTEEQFF	TRBV2	TRBJ2-1	TRBD1	NA
TGTGCCAGCAGCGTTTCCGAGACAGTTTATTCACCCCTCCACTTT	CASSVSETVYSPLHF	TRBV9	TRBJ1-6	NA	NA